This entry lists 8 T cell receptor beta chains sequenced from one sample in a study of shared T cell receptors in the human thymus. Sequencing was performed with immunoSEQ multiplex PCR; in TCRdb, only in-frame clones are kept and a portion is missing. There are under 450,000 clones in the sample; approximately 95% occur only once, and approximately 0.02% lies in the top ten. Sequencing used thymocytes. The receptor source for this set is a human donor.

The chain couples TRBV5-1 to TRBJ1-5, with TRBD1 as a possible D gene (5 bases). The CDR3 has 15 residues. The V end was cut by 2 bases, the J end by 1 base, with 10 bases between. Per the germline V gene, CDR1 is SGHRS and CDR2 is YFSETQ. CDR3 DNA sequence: TGCGCCAGCAGCTTAACAGGCAGCAGCAATCAGCCCCAGCATTTT. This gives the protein CASSLTGSSNQPQHF.

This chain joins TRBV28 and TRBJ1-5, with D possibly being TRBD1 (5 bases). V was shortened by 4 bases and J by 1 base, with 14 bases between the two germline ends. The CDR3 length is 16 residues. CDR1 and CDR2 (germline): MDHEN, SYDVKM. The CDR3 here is CASSYRGPGSNQPQHF. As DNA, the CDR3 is TGTGCCAGCAGTTACCGGGGACCGGGGAGCAATCAGCCCCAGCATTTT.

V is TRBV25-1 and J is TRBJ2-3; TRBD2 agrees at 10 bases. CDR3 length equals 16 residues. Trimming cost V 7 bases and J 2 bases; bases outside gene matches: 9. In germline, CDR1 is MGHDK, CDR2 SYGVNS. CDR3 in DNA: TGTGCCAGCACTAGCGGGAGCCGTGGAAACACAGATACGCAGTATTTT. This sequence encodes CASTSGSRGNTDTQYF. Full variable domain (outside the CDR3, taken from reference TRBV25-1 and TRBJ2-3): EADIYQTPRYLVIGTGKKITLECSQTMGHDKMYWYQQDPGMELHLIHYSYGVNSTEKGDLSSESTVSRIRTEHFPLTLESARPSHTSQYLCASTSGSRGNTDTQYFGPGTRLTVL.

In DNA form, the CDR3 reads TGTGCCGCCCGAGGATGGGGTTACCAAAAACTGTTTTTT. This translates into CAARGWGYQKLFF. The gene calls are TRBV27 and TRBJ1-4; D is ambiguous. The CDR3 covers 13 residues. V lost 11 bases, J lost 9 bases, and 19 bases lay in between. Germline V lookup: CDR1 MNHEY, CDR2 SMNVEV (reference sequence). The complete variable domain, with remaining parts taken from reference TRBV27 and TRBJ1-4, reads EAQVTQNPRYLITVTGKKLTVTCSQNMNHEYMSWYRQDPGLGLRQIYYSMNVEVTDKGDVPEGYKVSRKEKRNFPLILESPSPNQTSLYFCAARGWGYQKLFFGSGTQLSVL.

CDR3 sequence (DNA): TGTGCCAGCACCGACAGAGCCTACGAGCAGTACTTC. As protein: CASTDRAYEQYF. The chain combines TRBV28 with TRBJ2-7; TRBD1 might be the D (5 bases). Germline-derived CDR1 and CDR2 are MDHEN and SYDVKM. CDR3 length: 12 amino acids. The germline V and J ends were trimmed by 7 bases and 2 bases, with 9 bases remaining between them.

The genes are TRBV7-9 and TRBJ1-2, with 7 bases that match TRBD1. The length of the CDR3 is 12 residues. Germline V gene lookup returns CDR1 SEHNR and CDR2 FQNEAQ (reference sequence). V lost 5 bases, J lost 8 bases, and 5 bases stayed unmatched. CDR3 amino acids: CASSHDREGYTF. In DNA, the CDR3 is TGTGCCAGCAGCCATGACAGGGAAGGCTACACCTTC.

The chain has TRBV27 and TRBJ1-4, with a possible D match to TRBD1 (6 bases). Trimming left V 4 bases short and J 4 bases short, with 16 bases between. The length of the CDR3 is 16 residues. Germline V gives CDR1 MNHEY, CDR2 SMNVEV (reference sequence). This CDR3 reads CASSSERTESNEKLFF. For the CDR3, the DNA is TGTGCCAGCAGTTCCGAGAGGACAGAGAGTAATGAAAAACTGTTTTTT. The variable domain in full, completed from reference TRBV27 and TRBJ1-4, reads EAQVTQNPRYLITVTGKKLTVTCSQNMNHEYMSWYRQDPGLGLRQIYYSMNVEVTDKGDVPEGYKVSRKEKRNFPLILESPSPNQTSLYFCASSSERTESNEKLFFGSGTQLSVL.

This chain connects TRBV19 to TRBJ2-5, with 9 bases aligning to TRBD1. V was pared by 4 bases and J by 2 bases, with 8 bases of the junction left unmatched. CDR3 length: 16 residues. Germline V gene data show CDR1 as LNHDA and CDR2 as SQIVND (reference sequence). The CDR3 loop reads CASSNRDRVGQETQYF. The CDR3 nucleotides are TGTGCCAGTAGTAATCGGGACAGGGTAGGGCAAGAGACCCAGTACTTC.